This is a list of T cell receptor beta chains from one sample in a study of CD8+CD57+ T cells in acquired aplastic anemia. TCRdb used MiXCR to reprocess the reads, holding one entry per CDR3 protein. Of around 200,000 distinct CDR3 sequences listed, 48% were seen once; the top ten hold over 10%. Sequencing was performed on sorted CD4+, CD8+, or CD8+CD57+ T cells (not recorded which) from PBMCs. These receptors were obtained from a human donor with aplastic anemia. Both conserved end residues are part of each CDR3. Each record gives: clone size, D gene, J gene, V gene, CDR3 protein, CDR3 DNA. D genes are given only for firm matches. The size entry is marked missing in some rows and otherwise reads once, few, many or a size class.

abundance: once; d_gene: NA; j_gene: TRBJ2-1; v_gene: TRBV7-8; CDR3aa: CASSSGVREQFF; CDR3nt: TGTGCCAGCAGCTCAGGGGTAAGGGAGCAGTTCTTC
abundance: few; d_gene: NA; j_gene: TRBJ2-3; v_gene: TRBV20-1; CDR3aa: CSAPGQSTDTQYF; CDR3nt: TGCAGTGCTCCCGGACAGAGCACAGATACGCAGTATTTT
abundance: NA; d_gene: TRBD2; j_gene: TRBJ2-3; v_gene: TRBV20-1; CDR3aa: CSAKAWTSGGAPDTQYF; CDR3nt: TGCAGTGCCAAAGCTTGGACTAGCGGGGGGGCCCCGGATACGCAGTATTTT
abundance: many; d_gene: NA; j_gene: TRBJ1-1; v_gene: TRBV5-1; CDR3aa: CASSLEGASHTEAFF; CDR3nt: TGCGCCAGCAGCTTGGAGGGCGCAAGTCACACTGAAGCTTTCTTT
abundance: NA; d_gene: TRBD2; j_gene: TRBJ2-5; v_gene: TRBV27; CDR3aa: CATGTRAETQYF; CDR3nt: TGTGCCACCGGGACTAGGGCGGAGACCCAGTACTTC
abundance: many; d_gene: TRBD1; j_gene: TRBJ1-3; v_gene: TRBV5-4; CDR3aa: CASSFAGTGVPSGNTIYF; CDR3nt: TGTGCCAGCAGCTTCGCCGGGACAGGGGTCCCCTCTGGAAACACCATATATTTT
abundance: NA; d_gene: TRBD1; j_gene: TRBJ1-2; v_gene: TRBV10-3; CDR3aa: CAVGEGQGNYGYTF; CDR3nt: TGTGCCGTAGGGGAGGGACAGGGGAACTATGGCTACACCTTC
abundance: many; d_gene: TRBD1; j_gene: TRBJ1-3; v_gene: TRBV20-1; CDR3aa: CSARQGPGNTIYF; CDR3nt: TGCAGTGCAAGACAGGGCCCGGGAAACACCATATATTTT
abundance: many; d_gene: TRBD2; j_gene: TRBJ2-2; v_gene: TRBV5-1; CDR3aa: CASSSGLAGLSSTGELFF; CDR3nt: TGCGCCAGCAGCTCGGGACTAGCGGGGCTATCGTCAACCGGGGAGCTGTTTTTT
abundance: NA; d_gene: TRBD1; j_gene: TRBJ2-3; v_gene: TRBV6-5; CDR3aa: CASSYWGQGADTQYF; CDR3nt: TGTGCCAGCAGTTACTGGGGGCAGGGGGCAGATACGCAGTATTTT
abundance: NA; d_gene: NA; j_gene: TRBJ1-6; v_gene: TRBV7-3; CDR3aa: CASQDGENSPLHF; CDR3nt: TGTGCCAGCCAAGACGGAGAAAATTCACCCCTCCACTTT
abundance: many; d_gene: TRBD1; j_gene: TRBJ1-2; v_gene: TRBV12-3/TRBV12-4; CDR3aa: CASSPVRDSSYGYTF; CDR3nt: TGTGCCAGCAGTCCCGTCCGGGACAGCTCCTATGGCTACACCTTC
abundance: NA; d_gene: TRBD1; j_gene: TRBJ1-1; v_gene: TRBV25-1; CDR3aa: CASSSGGAKGTEAFF; CDR3nt: TGTGCCAGCAGCTCAGGGGGCGCCAAAGGCACTGAAGCCTTCTTT
abundance: few; d_gene: NA; j_gene: TRBJ2-7; v_gene: TRBV7-6; CDR3aa: CASSLGGYYEQYF; CDR3nt: TGTGCCAGCAGCTTAGGGGGGTACTACGAGCAGTACTTC
abundance: few; d_gene: NA; j_gene: TRBJ1-2; v_gene: TRBV10-1; CDR3aa: CASSESDRPMYGYTF; CDR3nt: TGCGCCAGCAGTGAGTCGGACAGACCAATGTATGGCTACACCTTC
abundance: few; d_gene: TRBD2; j_gene: TRBJ2-5; v_gene: TRBV20-1; CDR3aa: CSARGLAGWGETQYF; CDR3nt: TGCAGTGCCCGGGGACTAGCGGGATGGGGGGAGACCCAGTACTTC
abundance: NA; d_gene: TRBD1; j_gene: TRBJ1-4; v_gene: TRBV2; CDR3aa: CASSFGTGSEKLFF; CDR3nt: TGTGCCAGCAGTTTCGGGACAGGGAGTGAAAAACTGTTTTTT
abundance: once; d_gene: NA; j_gene: TRBJ1-1; v_gene: TRBV2; CDR3aa: CASRLGMNTEAFF; CDR3nt: TGTGCCAGCAGATTGGGAATGAACACTGAAGCTTTCTTT
abundance: few; d_gene: TRBD1; j_gene: TRBJ1-6; v_gene: TRBV2; CDR3aa: CASSLGAGGNSPLHF; CDR3nt: TGTGCCAGCAGCTTGGGGGCAGGGGGAAATTCACCCCTCCACTTT
abundance: NA; d_gene: NA; j_gene: TRBJ1-6; v_gene: TRBV2; CDR3aa: CASSESYNSPLHF; CDR3nt: TGTGCCAGCAGTGAAAGTTATAATTCACCCCTCCACTTT
abundance: NA; d_gene: NA; j_gene: TRBJ1-2; v_gene: TRBV15; CDR3aa: CATSSFAGASGYTF; CDR3nt: TGTGCCACCAGCAGCTTTGCAGGGGCTAGCGGCTACACCTTC
abundance: many; d_gene: NA; j_gene: TRBJ1-3; v_gene: TRBV19; CDR3aa: CASRGGSRNTIYF; CDR3nt: TGTGCCAGTAGGGGCGGGTCAAGAAACACCATATATTTT
abundance: NA; d_gene: NA; j_gene: TRBJ2-2; v_gene: TRBV2; CDR3aa: CASQQGTGELFF; CDR3nt: TGTGCCAGCCAACAGGGAACTGGGGAGCTGTTTTTT
abundance: NA; d_gene: NA; j_gene: TRBJ1-1; v_gene: TRBV7-8; CDR3aa: CASSLGSQNTEAFF; CDR3nt: TGTGCCAGCAGCTTAGGATCCCAGAACACTGAAGCTTTCTTT
abundance: NA; d_gene: NA; j_gene: TRBJ2-1; v_gene: TRBV6-1; CDR3aa: CASSRAGDYNEQFF; CDR3nt: TGTGCCAGCAGCCGAGCAGGAGACTACAATGAGCAGTTCTTC
abundance: NA; d_gene: NA; j_gene: TRBJ2-7; v_gene: TRBV30; CDR3aa: CAWSSGGMGYEQYF; CDR3nt: TGTGCCTGGAGTTCCGGGGGTATGGGCTACGAGCAGTACTTC
abundance: many; d_gene: NA; j_gene: TRBJ2-5; v_gene: TRBV5-1; CDR3aa: CASSLGLGETQYF; CDR3nt: TGCGCCAGCAGCTTGGGGCTGGGGGAGACCCAGTACTTC
abundance: NA; d_gene: NA; j_gene: TRBJ2-7; v_gene: TRBV6-1; CDR3aa: CASSAGHLISYEQYF; CDR3nt: TGTGCCAGCAGTGCGGGACACCTAATCTCCTACGAGCAGTACTTC
abundance: many; d_gene: NA; j_gene: TRBJ1-2; v_gene: TRBV4-2; CDR3aa: CASSQAVDRKYGYTF; CDR3nt: TGTGCCAGCAGCCAAGCTGTGGACAGAAAGTATGGCTACACCTTC
abundance: many; d_gene: TRBD2; j_gene: TRBJ2-7; v_gene: TRBV9; CDR3aa: CASSPLISSGAYEQYF; CDR3nt: TGTGCCAGCAGCCCCCTCATTTCTAGCGGGGCTTACGAGCAGTACTTC
abundance: many; d_gene: NA; j_gene: TRBJ1-3; v_gene: TRBV9; CDR3aa: CASSLTPGTGNTIYF; CDR3nt: TGTGCCAGCAGCCTTACGCCCGGGACAGGAAACACCATATATTTT
abundance: few; d_gene: NA; j_gene: TRBJ2-2; v_gene: TRBV27; CDR3aa: CASRTQGNTGELFF; CDR3nt: TGTGCCAGCAGGACGCAGGGGAACACCGGGGAGCTGTTTTTT
abundance: many; d_gene: TRBD1; j_gene: TRBJ2-6; v_gene: TRBV19; CDR3aa: CASSPQTGGVAGANVLTF; CDR3nt: TGTGCCAGTAGTCCCCAGACAGGGGGCGTTGCTGGGGCCAACGTCCTGACTTTC
abundance: NA; d_gene: NA; j_gene: TRBJ2-1; v_gene: TRBV15; CDR3aa: CATSIELLADNEQFF; CDR3nt: TGTGCCACCAGCATCGAGTTGTTAGCGGACAATGAGCAGTTCTTC
abundance: NA; d_gene: NA; j_gene: TRBJ1-4; v_gene: TRBV19; CDR3aa: CASKQGRRGEKLFF; CDR3nt: TGTGCCAGTAAACAGGGCCGCCGAGGAGAAAAACTGTTTTTT
abundance: many; d_gene: TRBD2; j_gene: TRBJ2-3; v_gene: TRBV7-1; CDR3aa: CASSSGTYGGAVGTDTQYF; CDR3nt: TGTGCCAGCAGCTCGGGGACGTACGGGGGGGCCGTGGGCACAGATACGCAGTATTTT
abundance: NA; d_gene: TRBD2; j_gene: TRBJ2-3; v_gene: TRBV24-1; CDR3aa: CATSDGSGLRTDTQYF; CDR3nt: TGTGCCACCAGTGATGGTAGCGGGCTCCGCACAGATACGCAGTATTTT
abundance: few; d_gene: NA; j_gene: TRBJ2-7; v_gene: TRBV4-1; CDR3aa: CASSQKDRTGEQYF; CDR3nt: TGCGCCAGCAGCCAAAAAGACAGGACGGGGGAGCAGTACTTC
abundance: NA; d_gene: NA; j_gene: TRBJ2-5; v_gene: TRBV10-3; CDR3aa: CASSLEQSQYF; CDR3nt: TGTGCCAGCAGCCTCGAGCAGAGCCAGTACTTC
abundance: NA; d_gene: NA; j_gene: TRBJ2-7; v_gene: TRBV14; CDR3aa: CASSIFSGTRTYEQYF; CDR3nt: TGTGCCAGCAGCATCTTCTCCGGGACACGAACCTACGAGCAGTACTTC
abundance: NA; d_gene: TRBD2; j_gene: TRBJ2-7; v_gene: TRBV15; CDR3aa: CATSRATSGRGHEQYF; CDR3nt: TGTGCCACCAGCAGGGCGACTAGCGGGAGGGGCCACGAGCAGTACTTC
abundance: NA; d_gene: NA; j_gene: TRBJ1-2; v_gene: TRBV24-1; CDR3aa: CATEIRGAGSYGYTF; CDR3nt: TGTGCCACCGAAATAAGGGGGGCTGGGTCGTATGGCTACACCTTC
abundance: NA; d_gene: TRBD2; j_gene: TRBJ2-5; v_gene: TRBV20-1; CDR3aa: CSVRGAGSQYF; CDR3nt: TGCAGTGTGCGGGGGGCCGGTTCCCAGTACTTC
abundance: few; d_gene: TRBD2; j_gene: TRBJ2-5; v_gene: TRBV27; CDR3aa: CASSRRSGGPQETQYF; CDR3nt: TGTGCCAGCAGTCGCCGATCGGGGGGGCCACAAGAGACCCAGTACTTC
abundance: NA; d_gene: TRBD2; j_gene: TRBJ2-1; v_gene: TRBV24-1; CDR3aa: CATQVGLGRENEQFF; CDR3nt: TGTGCCACCCAAGTGGGGTTAGGGAGGGAAAATGAGCAGTTCTTC
abundance: NA; d_gene: NA; j_gene: TRBJ2-7; v_gene: TRBV29-1; CDR3aa: CSVAYGGTTYEQYF; CDR3nt: TGCAGCGTTGCCTATGGCGGGACGACCTACGAGCAGTACTTC
abundance: NA; d_gene: NA; j_gene: TRBJ1-6; v_gene: TRBV7-2; CDR3aa: CASSLETGGPLHF; CDR3nt: TGTGCCAGCAGCTTAGAAACAGGTGGGCCCCTCCACTTT
abundance: many; d_gene: TRBD1; j_gene: TRBJ2-2; v_gene: TRBV2; CDR3aa: CASKDRVNTGELFF; CDR3nt: TGTGCCAGCAAGGACAGGGTGAACACCGGGGAGCTGTTTTTT
abundance: many; d_gene: NA; j_gene: TRBJ1-6; v_gene: TRBV19; CDR3aa: CASSRDNSPLHF; CDR3nt: TGTGCCAGTAGTCGGGATAATTCACCCCTCCACTTT
abundance: NA; d_gene: NA; j_gene: TRBJ1-2; v_gene: TRBV25-1; CDR3aa: CASSDLDIGTNYGYTF; CDR3nt: TGTGCCAGCAGTGATCTCGACATAGGAACCAACTATGGCTACACCTTC